Shown below are 21 T cell receptor beta chains from a single sample sequenced in a study of shared clonotypes between healthy human individuals. This table comes from immunoSEQ multiplex PCR, and its TCRdb copy is limited to in-frame clones, with some not included. The sample yields nearly 1 million clones, less than 85% seen once. The sample comprised memory CD4+ T cells sorted from blood. Subset noted: CD45RA-negative fraction. These receptors were obtained from a man younger than 30 in good health.

This clone was observed a handful of times. The chain links TRBV6-5 to TRBJ1-2, with 7 bases matching TRBD1. Germline CDR1 MNHEY, CDR2 SVGAGI. The CDR3 extends over 13 amino acids. The trim removed 4 bases at V and 7 bases at J, leaving 6 bases unmatched. CDR3 nucleotides: TGTGCCAGCAGTTCACAGGGGATTGGTGGCTACACCTTC. Translated, it gives CASSSQGIGGYTF.

The CDR3 region is CASSAGGGQSSDTQYF. As DNA, the CDR3 is TGTGCCAGCAGCGCCGGAGGGGGACAGTCTAGCGATACGCAGTATTTT. J is TRBJ2-3 and V is TRBV9; the D gene is possibly TRBD1 (7 bases). V lost 3 bases and J lost 6, with 20 bases in between. The CDR3 spans 16 residues. Germline-derived CDR1 and CDR2 are SGDLS and YYNGEE.

This rearrangement joins TRBV7-2 to TRBJ2-7, with 10 bases lining up with TRBD2. The junction had 8 bases not matched to a gene; V was cut back by 4 bases and J by 2 bases. The CDR3 totals 16 residues. Germline V lookup: CDR1 SGHTA, CDR2 FQGNSA. CDR3 coding DNA: TGTGCCAGCAGCTCCCGTAGCGGGGGGACTCCCTACGAGCAGTACTTC. Translating it yields CASSSRSGGTPYEQYF.

The chain uses TRBV27 and TRBJ2-2; 14 nucleotides agree with TRBD2. Germline V gene data show CDR1 as MNHEY and CDR2 as SMNVEV (reference sequence). This CDR3 comprises 17 residues. V trimming: 6 bases; J trimming: 1 base; junction bases outside the gene matches: 4. In DNA form, the CDR3 reads TGTGCCAGCAGCAAAGGACTAGCGGGAGGGAACACCGGGGAGCTGTTTTTT. Translating gives CASSKGLAGGNTGELFF.

In this sample, this clone turned up once. The chain uses TRBV7-3 and TRBJ2-2; either TRBD1 or TRBD2 may supply D (5 bases each). From germline, CDR1 is SGHTA and CDR2 FQGTGA. The V gene lost 5 bases and the J gene lost 4 bases, with 14 bases spanning the gap. The CDR3 covers 15 residues. CDR3 loop: CASSRGPLGTGELFF. Here the CDR3 DNA reads TGTGCCAGCAGCCGGGGACCCCTGGGCACCGGGGAGCTGTTTTTT.

There are a few counts of this clone. The CDR3 sequence is CAWSKDLTSMVLSLHF. The CDR3 nucleotides are TGTGCCTGGAGCAAAGATCTAACAAGCATGGTGTTGTCCCTCCACTTT. This sequence joins TRBV30 and TRBJ1-6; D gene unclear. Trimming shortened V by 3 bases and J by 14 bases, and 26 bases separated the two germline ends. The germline V gene has CDR1 GTSNPN and CDR2 SVGIG (reference sequence). CDR3 length equals 16 residues.

V usage is TRBV7-9 and J usage is TRBJ1-2; TRBD1 might be the D (6 bases). CDR1 SEHNR and CDR2 FQNEAQ come from the germline V gene (reference sequence). Trimming left V 6 bases short and J 2 bases short, with 16 bases between. CDR3 length: 15 residues. CDR3: CASSDLGGPNYGYTF. CDR3 coding DNA: TGTGCCAGCAGTGATCTTGGGGGGCCCAACTATGGCTACACCTTC. The complete variable domain, with remaining parts taken from reference TRBV7-9 and TRBJ1-2, reads DTGVSQNPRHKITKRGQNVTFRCDPISEHNRLYWYRQTLGQGPEFLTYFQNEAQLEKSRLLSDRFSAERPKGSFSTLEIQRTEQGDSAMYLCASSDLGGPNYGYTFGSGTRLTVV.

The V gene is TRBV7-2, the J gene TRBJ1-2; 7 bases align to TRBD1. The length of the CDR3 is 13 residues. Germline V gene sequence: CDR1 SGHTA, CDR2 FQGNSA. Trimming cost V 5 bases and J 8 bases; bases outside gene matches: 8. CDR3 bases: TGTGCCAGCAGCCCGGACAGGTCGGGGGGCTACACCTTC. Amino acid sequence: CASSPDRSGGYTF.

V usage is TRBV7-2 and J usage is TRBJ1-6; unclear D gene. The V end lost 3 bases, the J end lost 8 bases, and 11 bases lay between the germline ends. Germline loops: CDR1 SGHTA, CDR2 FQGNSA. This CDR3 spans 14 amino acids. This CDR3 is CASSLRGKHSPLHF. The CDR3 nucleotides are TGTGCCAGCAGCTTGAGAGGGAAGCATTCACCCCTCCACTTT.

This clone was observed a few times. The V gene is TRBV19, the J gene TRBJ2-2, with 8 bases lining up with TRBD2. The V gene end was trimmed by 6 bases and the J gene end by 0 bases; junction bases not matched to a gene: 3. Germline V CDR1 and CDR2: LNHDA, SQIVND (reference sequence). This CDR3 has 15 residues. The CDR3 spells CASRVAGSNTGELFF. CDR3 sequence (DNA): TGTGCCAGTAGGGTAGCGGGATCGAACACCGGGGAGCTGTTTTTT.

The V and J genes are TRBV19 and TRBJ2-7; 12 bases map to TRBD2. Germline V gene lookup returns CDR1 LNHDA and CDR2 SQIVND (reference sequence). The V and J ends lost 5 bases and 5 bases, in that order; junction bases with no gene match: 13. The CDR3 has 17 amino acids. This CDR3 is CASSPRTSGTGAHEQYF. CDR3 nucleotides: TGTGCCAGTAGTCCACGGACTAGCGGGACGGGGGCCCACGAGCAGTACTTC.

The genes are TRBV7-2 and TRBJ2-3, with unresolved D. The V end lost 5 bases, the J end lost 1 base, and 7 bases lay between the germline ends. Germline CDR1 SGHTA, CDR2 FQGNSA. This CDR3 contains 13 residues. This CDR3 reads CASSRAGTDTQYF. The CDR3 DNA reads as TGTGCCAGCAGCCGGGCGGGCACAGATACGCAGTATTTT.

J is TRBJ2-1 and V is TRBV5-8; 11 nucleotides align to TRBD2. Germline-derived CDR1 and CDR2 are SGHTS and YDEGEE. CDR3 size: 16 residues. The V and J ends lost 2 bases and 0 bases, in that order; junction bases with no gene match: 1. CDR3 nucleotides: TGTGCCAGCAGCTTCACTAGCGGGAGCTCCTACAATGAGCAGTTCTTC. Translation: CASSFTSGSSYNEQFF. The full variable domain, in which reference TRBV5-8 and TRBJ2-1 provide the parts outside the CDR3, is EAGVTQSPTHLIKTRGQQATLRCSPISGHTSVYWYQQALGLGLQFLLWYDEGEERNRGNFPPRFSGRQFPNYSSELNVNALELEDSALYLCASSFTSGSSYNEQFFGPGTRLTVL.

The chain joins TRBV4-3 to TRBJ2-1; D may be TRBD1 or TRBD2 (5 bases each). This CDR3 region has 15 residues. V was cut by 4 bases and J by 1 base, with 11 bases left in between. CDR1 and CDR2 (germline): LGHNA, YSLEER. CDR3 nucleotides: TGCGCCAGCAGCCGCCGGGACCCATCCTACAATGAGCAGTTCTTC. Residues: CASSRRDPSYNEQFF.

The chain carries TRBV10-2 and TRBJ2-1; 7 bases are shared with TRBD2. The CDR3 contains 13 residues. Germline loops: CDR1 WSHSY, CDR2 SAAADI. The junction had 6 bases not matched to a gene; V was cut back by 6 bases and J by 7 bases. The CDR3 loop reads CASRRFGGNEQFF. CDR3 nucleotides: TGCGCCAGCAGACGTTTCGGGGGGAATGAGCAGTTCTTC.

The genes are TRBV30 and TRBJ1-2; a weak D match, TRBD1 (5 bases). The CDR3 contains 13 residues. V dropped 0 bases and J dropped 8 bases, with 13 bases sitting between them. From germline, CDR1 is GTSNPN and CDR2 SVGIG (reference sequence). CDR3 in amino acids: CAWSVRGVLGYTF. CDR3 DNA: TGTGCCTGGAGTGTTAGGGGAGTTCTCGGCTACACCTTC.

CDR3: CASSATGNEAFF. CDR3 in DNA: TGCGCCAGCAGCGCGACAGGAAACGAAGCTTTCTTT. The chain joins TRBV5-1 to TRBJ1-1; TRBD1 is a possible D gene (6 bases). V was cut by 4 bases and J by 8 bases, with 12 bases left in between. There are 12 residues in the CDR3. Per germline, CDR1 SGHRS and CDR2 YFSETQ.

This chain joins TRBV6-6 and TRBJ2-2, with D possibly matching TRBD1 (6 bases). Germline lookup yields CDR1 MNHNY and CDR2 SVGAGI (reference sequence). The CDR3 totals 15 residues. The V gene lost 6 bases and the J gene lost 4 bases, with 15 bases spanning the gap. This CDR3 is CASRRPEGGTGELFF. The CDR3 region has the DNA TGTGCCAGCAGACGACCGGAAGGGGGCACCGGGGAGCTGTTTTTT.

The rearrangement uses TRBV6-5 and TRBJ1-2; D might be TRBD1 (6 bases). Germline-derived CDR1 and CDR2 are MNHEY and SVGAGI. Trimming removed 4 bases at V and 7 bases at J, with 13 bases between. The CDR3 spans 13 residues. The CDR3 is CASSSLGQIGYTF. The CDR3 nucleotides are TGTGCCAGCAGTTCCCTCGGACAGATTGGCTACACCTTC.

V usage is TRBV30 and J usage is TRBJ2-7, with D possibly being TRBD2 (5 bases). Germline loops: CDR1 GTSNPN, CDR2 SVGIG (reference sequence). V gave up 3 bases and J gave up 8 bases, with 17 bases separating them. This CDR3 comprises 13 residues. The CDR3: CAWSPGPASKQYF. The CDR3 DNA sequence: TGTGCCTGGAGCCCGGGCCCGGCTAGCAAGCAGTACTTC.

This clone was observed a few times. The chain links TRBV30 to TRBJ1-5, with D perhaps matching TRBD1 (5 bases). V lost 0 bases to trimming and J lost 5 bases, with 14 bases between them. This CDR3 has 15 residues. Germline CDR1 reads GTSNPN; CDR2 reads SVGIG (reference sequence). This CDR3 is CAWSVDGTDHQPQHF. DNA of the CDR3: TGTGCCTGGAGTGTCGACGGGACGGATCATCAGCCCCAGCATTTT.